Presented here are 4 T cell receptor beta chains from one specimen sequenced in a study of Ad26.COV2.S vaccination and SARS-CoV-2 variants. Treatment in this sample: roughly 18 received Ad26.COV2.S at low or high dose, single or two shots; roughly five received placebo; per-sample allocation not given. Repertoires come from day 63 after the first vaccine or placebo injection. Assay: immunoSEQ multiplex PCR; the TCRdb copy retains only in-frame clones and omits some. The table has 500,000 or so clones, 80% to 90% seen once. The starting material was peripheral blood, obtained in a trial of Ad26.COV2.S vaccine versus placebo. Source of these receptors: a person between 18 and 59 years old who received the Ad26.COV2.S COVID-19 vaccine or a placebo.

The CDR3 sequence: CASTPLGRRNQPQHF. CDR3 nucleotide sequence: TGTGCCAGTACCCCCCTTGGGCGGCGGAATCAGCCCCAGCATTTT. J is TRBJ1-5 and V is TRBV19; D gene uncertain. The germline V gene encodes CDR1 LNHDA and CDR2 SQIVND (reference sequence). CDR3 length: 15 amino acids. V lost 7 bases and J 4 bases, leaving 17 bases between the germline ends.

The V call is TRBV2, the J call TRBJ2-7; D is possibly TRBD2 (5 bases). The J call may not be correct, given that the DNA end is closer to TRBJ2-5. This CDR3 is built from 11 residues. Germline values: CDR1 SNHLY, CDR2 FYNNEI. CDR3 sequence reads: CASSSSGTQYF. CDR3 sequence (DNA): TGTGCCAGCAGCTCCAGCGGGACCCAGTACTTC.

The rearrangement joins TRBV18 to TRBJ2-7; D unresolved. The V gene lost 3 bases and the J gene lost 7 bases, with 16 bases spanning the gap. Germline V gives CDR1 KGHSH, CDR2 LQKENI. There are 14 residues in the CDR3. This CDR3 reads CASSPQADGREQYV. The CDR3 DNA reads as TGTGCCAGCTCACCGCAGGCGGACGGAAGGGAGCAGTACGTC.

V usage is TRBV5-8 and J usage is TRBJ2-1, with D unresolved. Between the trimmed V and J ends, which lost 0 bases and 1 base, there was a span of 5 bases. The CDR3 has 14 residues. CDR1 SGHTS and CDR2 YDEGEE come from the germline V gene. The DNA of the CDR3 is TGTGCCAGCAGCTTGGGGTCTTCCTACAATGAGCAGTTCTTC. Protein product: CASSLGSSYNEQFF.